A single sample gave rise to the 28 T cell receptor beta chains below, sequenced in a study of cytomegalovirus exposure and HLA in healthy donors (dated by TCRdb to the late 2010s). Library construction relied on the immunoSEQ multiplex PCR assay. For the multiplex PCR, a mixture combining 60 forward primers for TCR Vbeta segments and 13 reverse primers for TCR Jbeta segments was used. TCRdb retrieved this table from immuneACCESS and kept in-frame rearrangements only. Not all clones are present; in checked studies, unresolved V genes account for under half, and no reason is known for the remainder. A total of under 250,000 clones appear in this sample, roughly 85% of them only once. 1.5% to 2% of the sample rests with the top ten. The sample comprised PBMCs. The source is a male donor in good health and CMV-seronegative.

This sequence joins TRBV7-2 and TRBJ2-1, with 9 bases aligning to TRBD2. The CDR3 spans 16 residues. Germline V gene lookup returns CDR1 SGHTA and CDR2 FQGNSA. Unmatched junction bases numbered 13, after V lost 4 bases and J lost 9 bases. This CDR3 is CASSYSGLARGSEQFF. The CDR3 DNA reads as TGTGCCAGCAGCTACTCCGGACTAGCGAGGGGGAGTGAGCAGTTCTTC.

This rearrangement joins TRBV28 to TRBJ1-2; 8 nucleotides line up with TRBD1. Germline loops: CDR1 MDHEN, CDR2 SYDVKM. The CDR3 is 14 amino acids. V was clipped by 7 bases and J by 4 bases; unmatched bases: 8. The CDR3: CASNPTGVGYGYTF. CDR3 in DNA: TGTGCCAGCAATCCGACAGGGGTGGGCTATGGCTACACCTTC.

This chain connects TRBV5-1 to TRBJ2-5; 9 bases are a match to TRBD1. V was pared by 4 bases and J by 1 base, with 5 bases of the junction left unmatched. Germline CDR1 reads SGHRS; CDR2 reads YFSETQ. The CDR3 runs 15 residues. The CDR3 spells CASSPGQGIQETQYF. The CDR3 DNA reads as TGCGCCAGCAGCCCCGGACAGGGGATCCAAGAGACCCAGTACTTC.

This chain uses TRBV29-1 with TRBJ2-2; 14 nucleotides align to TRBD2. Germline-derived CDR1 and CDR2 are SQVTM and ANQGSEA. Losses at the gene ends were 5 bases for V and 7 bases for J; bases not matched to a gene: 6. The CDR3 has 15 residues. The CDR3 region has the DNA TGCAGCGTTCGACTAGCGGGGGGGCATGGCGGGGAGCTGTTTTTT. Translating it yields CSVRLAGGHGGELFF.

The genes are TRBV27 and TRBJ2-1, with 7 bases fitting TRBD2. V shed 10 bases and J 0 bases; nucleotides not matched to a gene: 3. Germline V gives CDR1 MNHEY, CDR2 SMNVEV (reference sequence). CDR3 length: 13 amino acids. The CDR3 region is CATRTSSYNEQFF. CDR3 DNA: TGTGCCACCAGGACTAGCTCCTACAATGAGCAGTTCTTC.

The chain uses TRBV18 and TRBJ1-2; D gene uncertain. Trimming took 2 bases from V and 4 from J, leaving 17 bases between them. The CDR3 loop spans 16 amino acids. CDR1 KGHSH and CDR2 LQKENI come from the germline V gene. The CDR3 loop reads CASSPSPILNGYGYTF. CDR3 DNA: TGTGCCAGCTCACCATCCCCCATCCTGAACGGCTATGGCTACACCTTC. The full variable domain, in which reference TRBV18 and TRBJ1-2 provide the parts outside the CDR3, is NAGVMQNPRHLVRRRGQEARLRCSPMKGHSHVYWYRQLPEEGLKFMVYLQKENIIDESGMPKERFSAEFPKEGPSILRIQQVVRGDSAAYFCASSPSPILNGYGYTFGSGTRLTVV.

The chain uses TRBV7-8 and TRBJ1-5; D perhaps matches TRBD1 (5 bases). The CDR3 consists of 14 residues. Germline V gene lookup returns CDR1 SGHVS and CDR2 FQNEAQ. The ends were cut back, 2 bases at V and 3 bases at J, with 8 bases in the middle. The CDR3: CASSLQGTNQPQHF. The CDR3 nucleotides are TGTGCCAGCAGCTTACAGGGTACCAATCAGCCCCAGCATTTT.

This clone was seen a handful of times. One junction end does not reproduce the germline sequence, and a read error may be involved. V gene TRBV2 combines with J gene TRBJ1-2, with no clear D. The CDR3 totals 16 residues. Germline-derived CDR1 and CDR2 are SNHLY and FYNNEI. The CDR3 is CASSEGVTADYYGYTF. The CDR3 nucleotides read TGTGCCAGCAGCGAAGGCGTGACTGCTGACTATTATGGCTACACCTTC. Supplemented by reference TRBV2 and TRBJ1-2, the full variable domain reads EPEVTQTPSHQVTQMGQEVILRCVPISNHLYFYWYRQILGQKVEFLVSFYNNEISEKSEIFDDQFSVERPDGSNFTLKIRSTKLEDSAMYFCASSEGVTADYYGYTFGSGTRLTVV.

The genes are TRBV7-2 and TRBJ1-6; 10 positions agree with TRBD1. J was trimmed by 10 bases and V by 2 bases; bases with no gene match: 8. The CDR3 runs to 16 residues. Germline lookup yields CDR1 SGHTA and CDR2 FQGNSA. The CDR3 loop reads CASSLRQGARGSPLHF. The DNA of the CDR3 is TGTGCCAGCAGCTTAAGACAGGGGGCGAGGGGGTCACCCCTCCACTTT. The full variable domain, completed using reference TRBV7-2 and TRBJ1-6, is GAGVSQSPSNKVTEKGKDVELRCDPISGHTALYWYRQSLGQGLEFLIYFQGNSAPDKSGLPSDRFSAERTGGSVSTLTIQRTQQEDSAVYLCASSLRQGARGSPLHFGNGTRLTVT.

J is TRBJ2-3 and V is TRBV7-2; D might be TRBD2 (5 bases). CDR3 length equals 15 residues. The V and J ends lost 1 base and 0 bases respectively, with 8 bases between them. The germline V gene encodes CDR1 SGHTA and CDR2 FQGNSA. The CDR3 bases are TGTGCCAGCAGCTTAGACGGGAAGAGCACAGATACGCAGTATTTT. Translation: CASSLDGKSTDTQYF.

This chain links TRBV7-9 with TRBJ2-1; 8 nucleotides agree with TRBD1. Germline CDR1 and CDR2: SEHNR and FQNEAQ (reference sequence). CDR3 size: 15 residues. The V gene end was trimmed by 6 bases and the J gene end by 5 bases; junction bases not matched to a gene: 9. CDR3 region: CASSSTGGVHNEQFF. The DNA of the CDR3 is TGTGCCAGCAGTAGTACAGGGGGAGTTCACAATGAGCAGTTCTTC.

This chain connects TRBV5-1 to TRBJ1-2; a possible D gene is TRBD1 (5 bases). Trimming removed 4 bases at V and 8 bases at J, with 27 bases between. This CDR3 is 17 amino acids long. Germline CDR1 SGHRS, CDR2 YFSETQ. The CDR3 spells CASSHGSRDRLSRGYTF. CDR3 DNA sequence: TGCGCCAGCAGCCACGGGAGTCGGGACCGCCTTTCGAGGGGCTACACCTTC.

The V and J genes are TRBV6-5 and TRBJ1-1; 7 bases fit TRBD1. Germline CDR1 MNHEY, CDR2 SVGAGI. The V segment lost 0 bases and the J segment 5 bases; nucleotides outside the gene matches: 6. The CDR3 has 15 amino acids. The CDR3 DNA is TGTGCCAGCAGTTACTCGAGGCAGGGGGATACTGAAGCTTTCTTT. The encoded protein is CASSYSRQGDTEAFF.

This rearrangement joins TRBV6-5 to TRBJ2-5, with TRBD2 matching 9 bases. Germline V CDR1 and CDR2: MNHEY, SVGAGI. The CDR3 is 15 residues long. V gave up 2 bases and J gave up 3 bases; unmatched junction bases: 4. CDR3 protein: CASSYMSGRKETQYF. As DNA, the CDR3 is TGTGCCAGCAGTTACATGAGCGGGAGGAAAGAGACCCAGTACTTC.

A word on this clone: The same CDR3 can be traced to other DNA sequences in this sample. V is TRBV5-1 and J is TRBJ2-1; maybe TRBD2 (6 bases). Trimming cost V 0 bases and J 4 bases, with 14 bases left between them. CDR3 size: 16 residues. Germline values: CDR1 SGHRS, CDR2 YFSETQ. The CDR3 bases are TGCGCCAGCAGCTTGGCCGGGTTAGCGGATTACAATGAGCAGTTCTTC. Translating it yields CASSLAGLADYNEQFF.

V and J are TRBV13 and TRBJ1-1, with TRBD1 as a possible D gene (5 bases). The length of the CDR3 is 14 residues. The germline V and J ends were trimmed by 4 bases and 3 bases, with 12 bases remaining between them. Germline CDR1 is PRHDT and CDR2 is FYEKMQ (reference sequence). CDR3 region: CASSSPSTDTEAFF. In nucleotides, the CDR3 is TGTGCCAGCAGCTCCCCCTCGACAGACACTGAAGCTTTCTTT.

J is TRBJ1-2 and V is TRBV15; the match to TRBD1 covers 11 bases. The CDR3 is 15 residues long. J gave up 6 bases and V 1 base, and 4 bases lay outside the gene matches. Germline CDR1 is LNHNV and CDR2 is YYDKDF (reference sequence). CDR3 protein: CATSRGTGGTDGYTF. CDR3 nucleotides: TGTGCCACCAGCAGAGGGACAGGGGGCACGGATGGCTACACCTTC.

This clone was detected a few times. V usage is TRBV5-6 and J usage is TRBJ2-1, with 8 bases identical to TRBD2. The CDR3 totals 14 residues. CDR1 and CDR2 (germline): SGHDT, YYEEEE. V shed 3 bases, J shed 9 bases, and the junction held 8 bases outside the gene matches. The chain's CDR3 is CASSSRGGAAEQFF. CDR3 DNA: TGTGCCAGCAGCTCCCGGGGGGGGGCGGCTGAGCAGTTCTTC. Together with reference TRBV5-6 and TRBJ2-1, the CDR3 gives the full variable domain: DAGVTQSPTHLIKTRGQQVTLRCSPKSGHDTVSWYQQALGQGPQFIFQYYEEEERQRGNFPDRFSGHQFPNYSSELNVNALLLGDSALYLCASSSRGGAAEQFFGPGTRLTVL.

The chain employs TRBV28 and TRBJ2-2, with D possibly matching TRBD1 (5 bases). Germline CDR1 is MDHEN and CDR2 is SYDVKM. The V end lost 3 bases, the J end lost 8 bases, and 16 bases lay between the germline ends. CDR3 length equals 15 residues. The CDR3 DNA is TGTGCCAGCAGTTTCCCTCTCCTAGGGGTTGGGGAGCTGTTTTTT. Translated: CASSFPLLGVGELFF.

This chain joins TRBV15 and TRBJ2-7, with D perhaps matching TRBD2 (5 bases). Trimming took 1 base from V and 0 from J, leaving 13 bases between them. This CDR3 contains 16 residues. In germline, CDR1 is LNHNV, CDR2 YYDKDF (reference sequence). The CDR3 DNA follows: TGTGCCACCAGCAGAGGGTCTGACTATCCCTCCTACGAGCAGTACTTC. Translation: CATSRGSDYPSYEQYF.

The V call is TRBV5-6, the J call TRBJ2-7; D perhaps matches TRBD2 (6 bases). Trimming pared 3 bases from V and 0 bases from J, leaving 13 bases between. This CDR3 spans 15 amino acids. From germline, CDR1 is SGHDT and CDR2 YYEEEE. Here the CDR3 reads CASSSGGTVSYEQYF. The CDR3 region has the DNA TGTGCCAGCAGCTCCGGAGGGACCGTCTCCTACGAGCAGTACTTC.

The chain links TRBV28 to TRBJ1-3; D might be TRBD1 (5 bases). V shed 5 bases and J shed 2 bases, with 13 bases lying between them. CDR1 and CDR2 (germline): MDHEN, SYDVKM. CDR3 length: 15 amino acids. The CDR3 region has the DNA TGTGCCAGCAGTACAACAGGTGAAACTGGAAACACCATATATTTT. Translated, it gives CASSTTGETGNTIYF.

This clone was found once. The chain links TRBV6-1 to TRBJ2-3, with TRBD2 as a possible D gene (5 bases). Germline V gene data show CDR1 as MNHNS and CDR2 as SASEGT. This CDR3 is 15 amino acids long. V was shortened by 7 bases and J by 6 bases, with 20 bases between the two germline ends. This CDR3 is CASTGTRAGMDTQYF. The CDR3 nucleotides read TGTGCCAGCACGGGTACGCGGGCCGGGATGGATACGCAGTATTTT.

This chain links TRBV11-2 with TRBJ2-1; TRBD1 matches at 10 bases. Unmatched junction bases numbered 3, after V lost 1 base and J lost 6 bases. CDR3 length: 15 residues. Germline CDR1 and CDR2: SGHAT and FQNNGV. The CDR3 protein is CASSLGGDRGNEQFF. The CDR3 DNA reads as TGTGCCAGCAGCTTAGGGGGGGACAGGGGCAATGAGCAGTTCTTC.

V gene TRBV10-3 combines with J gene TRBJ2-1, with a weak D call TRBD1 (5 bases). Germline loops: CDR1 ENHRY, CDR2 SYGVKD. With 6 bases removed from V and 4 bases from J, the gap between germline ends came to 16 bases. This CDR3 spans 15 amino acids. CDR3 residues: CAIRENPRQYNEQFF. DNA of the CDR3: TGTGCCATCAGGGAAAACCCCCGACAGTACAATGAGCAGTTCTTC.

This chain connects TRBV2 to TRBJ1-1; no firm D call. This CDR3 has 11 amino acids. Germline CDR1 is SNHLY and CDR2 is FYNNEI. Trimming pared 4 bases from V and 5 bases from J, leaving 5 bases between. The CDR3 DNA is TGTGCCAGCAGTGCGAGGACTGAAGCTTTCTTT. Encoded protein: CASSARTEAFF.

The CDR3 DNA reads as TGTGCCAGAAGCTCCCTAGCGGGGGGGCCTGGGGCCAACGTCCTGACTTTC. It yields the protein CARSSLAGGPGANVLTF. The chain couples TRBV5-3 to TRBJ2-6; TRBD2 matches at 12 bases. TRBV5-3 is annotated as an ORF whose role is uncertain. The CDR3 sequence is 17 residues long. V dropped 3 bases and J dropped 2; count of bases not matched to a gene: 3.

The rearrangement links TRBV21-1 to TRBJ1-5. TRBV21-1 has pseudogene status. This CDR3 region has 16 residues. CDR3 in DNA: TGTGCCAGCAGCAAAGTAGAGGTACATAGCAATCAGCCCCAGCATTTT. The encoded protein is CASSKVEVHSNQPQHF.